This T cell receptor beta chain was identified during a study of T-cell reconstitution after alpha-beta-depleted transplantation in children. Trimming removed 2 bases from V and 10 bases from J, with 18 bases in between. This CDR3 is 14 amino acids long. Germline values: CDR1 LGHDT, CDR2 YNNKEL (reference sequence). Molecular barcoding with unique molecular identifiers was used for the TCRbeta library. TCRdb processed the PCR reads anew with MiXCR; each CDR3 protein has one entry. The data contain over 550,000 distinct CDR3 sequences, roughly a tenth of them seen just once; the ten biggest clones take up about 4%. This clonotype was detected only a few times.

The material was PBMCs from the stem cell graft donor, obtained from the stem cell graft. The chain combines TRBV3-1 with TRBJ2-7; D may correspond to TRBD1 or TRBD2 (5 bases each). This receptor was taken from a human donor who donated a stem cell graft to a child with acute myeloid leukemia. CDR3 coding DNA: TGTGCCAGCAGCCAATTACTTGGGACCCTTGCACAGTACTTC. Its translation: CASSQLLGTLAQYF.